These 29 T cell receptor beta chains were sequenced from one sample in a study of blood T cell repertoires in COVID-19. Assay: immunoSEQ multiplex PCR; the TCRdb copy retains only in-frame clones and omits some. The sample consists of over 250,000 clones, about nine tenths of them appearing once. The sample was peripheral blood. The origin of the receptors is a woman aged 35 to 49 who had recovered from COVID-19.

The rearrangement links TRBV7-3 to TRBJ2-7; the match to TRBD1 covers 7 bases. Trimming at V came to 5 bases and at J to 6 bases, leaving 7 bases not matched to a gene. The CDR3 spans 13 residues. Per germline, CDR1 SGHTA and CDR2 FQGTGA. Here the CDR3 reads CASSARTGSEQYF. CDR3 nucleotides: TGTGCCAGCAGCGCTCGGACAGGTAGCGAGCAGTACTTC.

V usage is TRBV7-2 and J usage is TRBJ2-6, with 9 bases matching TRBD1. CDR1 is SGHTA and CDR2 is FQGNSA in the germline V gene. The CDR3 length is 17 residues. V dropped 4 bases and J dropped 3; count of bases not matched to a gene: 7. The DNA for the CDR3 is TGTGCCAGCAGCTCAAGGACAGGGGTTATTGGGGCCAACGTCCTGACTTTC. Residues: CASSSRTGVIGANVLTF. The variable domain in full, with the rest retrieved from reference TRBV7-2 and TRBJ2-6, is GAGVSQSPSNKVTEKGKDVELRCDPISGHTALYWYRQSLGQGLEFLIYFQGNSAPDKSGLPSDRFSAERTGGSVSTLTIQRTQQEDSAVYLCASSSRTGVIGANVLTFGAGSRLTVL.

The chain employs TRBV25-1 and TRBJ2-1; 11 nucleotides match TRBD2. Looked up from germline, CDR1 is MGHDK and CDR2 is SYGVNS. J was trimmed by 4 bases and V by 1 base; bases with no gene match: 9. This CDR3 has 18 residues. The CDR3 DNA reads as TGTGCCAGCAGTGAATGGGTTAGCGGGGGGGCCCGATACAATGAGCAGTTCTTC. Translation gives CASSEWVSGGARYNEQFF. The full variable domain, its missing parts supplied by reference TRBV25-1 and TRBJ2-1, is EADIYQTPRYLVIGTGKKITLECSQTMGHDKMYWYQQDPGMELHLIHYSYGVNSTEKGDLSSESTVSRIRTEHFPLTLESARPSHTSQYLCASSEWVSGGARYNEQFFGPGTRLTVL.

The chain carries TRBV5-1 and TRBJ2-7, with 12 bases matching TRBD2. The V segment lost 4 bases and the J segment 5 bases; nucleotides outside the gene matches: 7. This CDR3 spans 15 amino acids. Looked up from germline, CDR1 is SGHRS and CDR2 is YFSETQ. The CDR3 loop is CASSRTSGGRDEQYF. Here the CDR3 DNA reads TGCGCCAGCAGCAGAACTAGCGGGGGGCGTGACGAGCAGTACTTC.

The CDR3 DNA reads as TGTGCCAGCAGTGGGCCAGTATACGAGCAGTACTTC. Protein sequence: CASSGPVYEQYF. The J gene is TRBJ2-7, the V gene TRBV2; D is unresolved. Trimming pared 4 bases from V and 4 bases from J, leaving 8 bases between. The CDR3 is 12 residues long. In germline, CDR1 is SNHLY, CDR2 FYNNEI.

The CDR3 protein is CAWSGGSGGPHDEQYF. The CDR3 DNA reads as TGTGCCTGGAGTGGCGGGAGCGGGGGGCCCCATGACGAGCAGTACTTC. The genes are TRBV30 and TRBJ2-7, with 9 bases that match TRBD2. This CDR3 has 16 amino acids. Germline V gene data show CDR1 as GTSNPN and CDR2 as SVGIG (reference sequence). Trimming cost V 1 base and J 5 bases; bases outside gene matches: 12.

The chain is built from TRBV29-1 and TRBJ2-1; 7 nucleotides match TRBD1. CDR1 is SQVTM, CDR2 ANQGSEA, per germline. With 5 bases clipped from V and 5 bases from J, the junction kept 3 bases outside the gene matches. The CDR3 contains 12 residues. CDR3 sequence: CSVLGTDNEQFF. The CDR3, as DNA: TGCAGCGTTCTCGGGACAGACAATGAGCAGTTCTTC.

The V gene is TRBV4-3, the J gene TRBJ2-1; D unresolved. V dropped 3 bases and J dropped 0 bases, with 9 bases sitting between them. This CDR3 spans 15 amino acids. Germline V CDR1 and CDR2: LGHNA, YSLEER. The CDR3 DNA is TGCGCCAGCAGCCATTACTGGTTCTCCTACAATGAGCAGTTCTTC. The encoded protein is CASSHYWFSYNEQFF.

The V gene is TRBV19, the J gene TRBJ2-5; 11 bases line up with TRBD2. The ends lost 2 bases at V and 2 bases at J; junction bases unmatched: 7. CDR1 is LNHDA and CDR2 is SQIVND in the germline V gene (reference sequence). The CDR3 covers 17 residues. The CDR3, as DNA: TGTGCCAGTAGTATAAATGGGCTAGCGGGGGGACAAGAGACCCAGTACTTC. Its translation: CASSINGLAGGQETQYF.

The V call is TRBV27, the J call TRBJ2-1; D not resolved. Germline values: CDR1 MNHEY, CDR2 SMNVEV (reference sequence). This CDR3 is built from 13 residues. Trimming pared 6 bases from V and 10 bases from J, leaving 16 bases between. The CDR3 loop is CASSLEWASEQFF. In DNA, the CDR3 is TGTGCCAGCAGCCTCGAGTGGGCTTCCGAGCAGTTCTTC.

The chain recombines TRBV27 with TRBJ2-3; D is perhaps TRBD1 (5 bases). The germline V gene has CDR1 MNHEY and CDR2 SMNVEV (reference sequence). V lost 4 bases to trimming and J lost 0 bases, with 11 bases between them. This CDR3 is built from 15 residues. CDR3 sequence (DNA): TGTGCCAGCAGTTGGGGCCCAGGGAGCACAGATACGCAGTATTTT. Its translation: CASSWGPGSTDTQYF.

As DNA, the CDR3 is TGCGCCAGCAGCCGACGGGACAGGGGGATTACAACTAATGAAAAACTGTTTTTT. This encodes CASSRRDRGITTNEKLFF. The J gene is TRBJ1-4, the V gene TRBV4-1; 11 bases align to TRBD1. CDR1 is MGHRA, CDR2 YSYEKL, per germline. Losses at the gene ends were 4 bases for V and 0 bases for J; bases not matched to a gene: 7. CDR3 length equals 18 residues.

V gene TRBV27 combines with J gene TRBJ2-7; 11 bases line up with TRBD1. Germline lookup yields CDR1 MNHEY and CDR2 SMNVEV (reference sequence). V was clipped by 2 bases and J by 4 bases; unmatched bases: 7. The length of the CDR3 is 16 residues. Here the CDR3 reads CASSLLPGQGEYEQYF. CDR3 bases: TGTGCCAGCAGTTTACTCCCGGGACAGGGGGAGTACGAGCAGTACTTC.

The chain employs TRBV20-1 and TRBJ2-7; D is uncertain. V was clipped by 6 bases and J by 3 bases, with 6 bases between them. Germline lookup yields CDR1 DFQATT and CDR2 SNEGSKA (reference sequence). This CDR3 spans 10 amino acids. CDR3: CSAQDYEQYF. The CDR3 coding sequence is TGCAGTGCACAAGACTACGAGCAGTACTTC.

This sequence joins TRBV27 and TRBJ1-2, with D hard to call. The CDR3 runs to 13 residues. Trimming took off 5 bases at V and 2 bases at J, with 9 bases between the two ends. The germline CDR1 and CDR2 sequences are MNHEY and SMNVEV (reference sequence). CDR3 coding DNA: TGTGCCAGCAGTCCCCGGAGAAACTATGGCTACACCTTC. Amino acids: CASSPRRNYGYTF.

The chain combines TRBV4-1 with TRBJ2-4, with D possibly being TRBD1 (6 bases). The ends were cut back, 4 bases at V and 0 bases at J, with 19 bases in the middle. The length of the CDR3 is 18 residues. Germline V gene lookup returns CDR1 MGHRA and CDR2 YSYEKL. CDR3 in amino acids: CASSPATDSSIAKNIQYF. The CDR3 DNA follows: TGCGCCAGCAGCCCCGCCACGGACAGTTCCATAGCCAAAAACATTCAGTACTTC.

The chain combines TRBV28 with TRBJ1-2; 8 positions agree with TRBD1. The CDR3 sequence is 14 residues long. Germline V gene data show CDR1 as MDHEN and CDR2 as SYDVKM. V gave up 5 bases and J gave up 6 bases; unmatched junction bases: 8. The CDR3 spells CASSPPQGAHGYTF. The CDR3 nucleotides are TGTGCCAGCAGTCCTCCTCAGGGGGCGCATGGCTACACCTTC.

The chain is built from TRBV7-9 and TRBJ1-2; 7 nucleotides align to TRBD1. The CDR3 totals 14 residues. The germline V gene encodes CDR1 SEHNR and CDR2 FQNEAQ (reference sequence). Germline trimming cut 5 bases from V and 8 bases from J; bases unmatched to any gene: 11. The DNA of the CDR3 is TGTGCCAGCAGCCTGGCTAGGGGGCGAGGGGGCTACACCTTC. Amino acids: CASSLARGRGGYTF.

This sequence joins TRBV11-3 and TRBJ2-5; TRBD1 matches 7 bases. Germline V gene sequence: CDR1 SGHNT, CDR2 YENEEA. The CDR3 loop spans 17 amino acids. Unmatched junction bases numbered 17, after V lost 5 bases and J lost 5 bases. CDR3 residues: CASSAGGDIGGLETQYF. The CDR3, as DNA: TGTGCCAGCAGCGCCGGCGGAGATATAGGGGGCCTGGAGACCCAGTACTTC.

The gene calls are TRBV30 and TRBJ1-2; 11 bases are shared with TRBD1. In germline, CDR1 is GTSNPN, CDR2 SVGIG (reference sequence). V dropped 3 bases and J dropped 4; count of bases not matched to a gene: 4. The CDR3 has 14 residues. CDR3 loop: CAWRSGQGAYGYTF. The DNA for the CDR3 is TGTGCCTGGAGGTCCGGACAGGGGGCCTATGGCTACACCTTC. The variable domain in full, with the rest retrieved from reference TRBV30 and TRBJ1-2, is SQTIHQWPATLVQPVGSPLSLECTVEGTSNPNLYWYRQAAGRGLQLLFYSVGIGQISSEVPQNLSASRPQDRQFILSSKKLLLSDSGFYLCAWRSGQGAYGYTFGSGTRLTVV.

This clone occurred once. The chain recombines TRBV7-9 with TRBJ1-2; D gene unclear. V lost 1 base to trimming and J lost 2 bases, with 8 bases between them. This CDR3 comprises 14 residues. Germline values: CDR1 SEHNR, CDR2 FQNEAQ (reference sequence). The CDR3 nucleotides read TGTGCCAGCAGCTTAGGCAGGTCCAACTATGGCTACACCTTC. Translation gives CASSLGRSNYGYTF.

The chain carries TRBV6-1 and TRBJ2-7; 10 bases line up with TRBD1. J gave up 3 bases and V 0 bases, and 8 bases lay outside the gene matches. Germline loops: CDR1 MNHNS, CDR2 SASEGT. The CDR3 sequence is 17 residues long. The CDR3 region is CASSEAPRGTGDYEQYF. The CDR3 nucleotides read TGTGCCAGCAGTGAAGCGCCCCGGGGGACAGGGGACTACGAGCAGTACTTC.

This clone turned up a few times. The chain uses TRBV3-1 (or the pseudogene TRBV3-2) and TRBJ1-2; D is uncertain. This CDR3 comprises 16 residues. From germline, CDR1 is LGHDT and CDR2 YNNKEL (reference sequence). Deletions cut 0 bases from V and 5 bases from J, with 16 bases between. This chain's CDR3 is CASSQEGRQEVYGYTF. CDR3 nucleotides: TGTGCCAGCAGCCAAGAAGGAAGGCAGGAGGTATATGGCTACACCTTC.

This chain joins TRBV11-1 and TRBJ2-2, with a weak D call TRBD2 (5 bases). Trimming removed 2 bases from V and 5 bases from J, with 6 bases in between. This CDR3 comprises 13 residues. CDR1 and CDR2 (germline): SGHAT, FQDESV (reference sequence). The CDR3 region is CASSLRGTGELFF. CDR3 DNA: TGTGCCAGCAGCTTACGGGGTACCGGGGAGCTGTTTTTT.

CDR3 sequence (DNA): TGCGCCAGCAGCCCCCTACTCGACAGGAGCCAAAATTCACCCCTCCACTTT. This encodes CASSPLLDRSQNSPLHF. The rearrangement links TRBV5-1 to TRBJ1-6; D possibly corresponds to TRBD1 (6 bases). V gave up 4 bases and J gave up 7 bases, with 21 bases separating them. CDR3 size: 17 residues. CDR1 is SGHRS and CDR2 is YFSETQ in the germline V gene.

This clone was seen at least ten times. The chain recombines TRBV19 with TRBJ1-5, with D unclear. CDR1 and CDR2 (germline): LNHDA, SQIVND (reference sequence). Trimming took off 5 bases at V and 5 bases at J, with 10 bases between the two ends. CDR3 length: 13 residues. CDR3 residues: CASSAWEDQPQHF. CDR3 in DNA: TGTGCCAGTAGTGCATGGGAGGATCAGCCCCAGCATTTT. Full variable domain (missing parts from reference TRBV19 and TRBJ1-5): DGGITQSPKYLFRKEGQNVTLSCEQNLNHDAMYWYRQDPGQGLRLIYYSQIVNDFQKGDIAEGYSVSREKKESFPLTVTSAQKNPTAFYLCASSAWEDQPQHFGDGTRLSIL.

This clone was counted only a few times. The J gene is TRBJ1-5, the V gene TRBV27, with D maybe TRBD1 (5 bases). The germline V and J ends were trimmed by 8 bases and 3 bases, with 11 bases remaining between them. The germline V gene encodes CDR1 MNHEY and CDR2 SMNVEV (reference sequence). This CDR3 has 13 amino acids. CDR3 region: CASAYRNNQPQHF. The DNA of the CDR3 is TGTGCCAGCGCTTACAGGAACAATCAGCCCCAGCATTTT.

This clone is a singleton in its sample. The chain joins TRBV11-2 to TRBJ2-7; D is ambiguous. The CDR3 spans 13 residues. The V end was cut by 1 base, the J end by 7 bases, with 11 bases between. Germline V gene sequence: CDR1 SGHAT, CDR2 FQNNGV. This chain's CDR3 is CASSLGSAGEQYF. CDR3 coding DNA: TGTGCCAGCAGCTTAGGGTCCGCAGGAGAGCAGTACTTC.

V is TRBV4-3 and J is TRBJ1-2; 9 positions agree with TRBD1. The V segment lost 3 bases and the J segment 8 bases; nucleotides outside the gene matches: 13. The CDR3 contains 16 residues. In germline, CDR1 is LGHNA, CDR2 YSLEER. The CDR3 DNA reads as TGCGCCAGCAGCCAGGCGAATGACAGGGGGGATAGGGGCTACACCTTC. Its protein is CASSQANDRGDRGYTF.